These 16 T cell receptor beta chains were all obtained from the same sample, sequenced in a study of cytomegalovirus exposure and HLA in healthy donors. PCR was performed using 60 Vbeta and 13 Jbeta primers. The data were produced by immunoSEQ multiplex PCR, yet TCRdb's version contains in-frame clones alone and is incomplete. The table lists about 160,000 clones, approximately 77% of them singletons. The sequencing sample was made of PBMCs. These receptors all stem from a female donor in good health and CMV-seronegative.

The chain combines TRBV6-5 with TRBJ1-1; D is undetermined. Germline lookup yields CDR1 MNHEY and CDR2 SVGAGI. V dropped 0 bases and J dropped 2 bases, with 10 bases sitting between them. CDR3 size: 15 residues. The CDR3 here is CASSYSTPGNTEAFF. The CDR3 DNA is TGTGCCAGCAGTTACTCGACTCCGGGAAACACTGAAGCTTTCTTT.

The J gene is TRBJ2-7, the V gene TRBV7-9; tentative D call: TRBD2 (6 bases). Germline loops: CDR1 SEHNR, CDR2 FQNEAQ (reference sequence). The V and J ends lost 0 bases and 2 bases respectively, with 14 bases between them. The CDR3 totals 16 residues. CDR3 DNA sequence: TGTGCCAGCAGCTTAGCGGTCCTCGGGAGACCCTACGAGCAGTACTTC. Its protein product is CASSLAVLGRPYEQYF. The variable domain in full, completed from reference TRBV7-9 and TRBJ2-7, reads DTGVSQNPRHKITKRGQNVTFRCDPISEHNRLYWYRQTLGQGPEFLTYFQNEAQLEKSRLLSDRFSAERPKGSFSTLEIQRTEQGDSAMYLCASSLAVLGRPYEQYFGPGTRLTVT.

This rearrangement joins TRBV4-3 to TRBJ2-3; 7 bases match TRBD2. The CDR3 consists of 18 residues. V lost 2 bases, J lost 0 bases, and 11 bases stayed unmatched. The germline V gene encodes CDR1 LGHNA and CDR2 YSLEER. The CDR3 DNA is TGCGCCAGCAGCCAATCTCACCCCCCGCGGGAGAGCACAGATACGCAGTATTTT. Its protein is CASSQSHPPRESTDTQYF.

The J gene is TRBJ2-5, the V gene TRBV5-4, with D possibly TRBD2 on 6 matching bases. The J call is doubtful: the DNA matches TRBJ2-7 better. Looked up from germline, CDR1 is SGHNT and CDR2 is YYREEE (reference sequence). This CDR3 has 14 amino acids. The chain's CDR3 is CASSLWGDPYEQYF. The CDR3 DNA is TGTGCCAGCAGCTTGTGGGGGGACCCCTACGAGCAGTACTTC.

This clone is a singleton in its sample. CDR3: CASSASLSGGAFEQYF. In DNA form, the CDR3 reads TGTGCCAGCAGCGCCTCGCTAAGCGGGGGGGCTTTCGAGCAGTACTTC. V gene TRBV7-2 combines with J gene TRBJ2-7, with 10 bases aligning to TRBD2. This CDR3 contains 16 residues. Trimming took 5 bases from V and 6 from J; bases not matched to a gene: 13. The germline V gene has CDR1 SGHTA and CDR2 FQGNSA.

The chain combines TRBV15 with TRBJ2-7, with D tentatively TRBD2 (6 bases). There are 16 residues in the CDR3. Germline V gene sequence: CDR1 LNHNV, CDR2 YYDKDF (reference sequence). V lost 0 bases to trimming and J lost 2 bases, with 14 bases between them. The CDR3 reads CATSRDRMGGAYEQYF. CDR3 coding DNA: TGTGCCACCAGCAGAGATCGTATGGGGGGTGCCTACGAGCAGTACTTC.

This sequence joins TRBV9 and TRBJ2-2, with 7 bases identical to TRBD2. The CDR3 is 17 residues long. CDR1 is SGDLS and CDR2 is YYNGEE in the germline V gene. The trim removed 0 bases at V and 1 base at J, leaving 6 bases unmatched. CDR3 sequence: CASSVVAAGLNTGELFF. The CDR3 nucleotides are TGTGCCAGCAGCGTAGTAGCAGCGGGATTGAACACCGGGGAGCTGTTTTTT.

For the CDR3, the DNA is TGCGCCAGCAGCTTCCGGACAGGGGCCCCTGAAGCTTTCTTT. Encoded protein: CASSFRTGAPEAFF. The V gene is TRBV5-1, the J gene TRBJ1-1, with 9 bases that match TRBD1. The CDR3 contains 14 residues. V gave up 2 bases and J gave up 6 bases; unmatched junction bases: 5. Germline V gene data show CDR1 as SGHRS and CDR2 as YFSETQ. Drawing the rest from reference TRBV5-1 and TRBJ1-1, the complete variable domain is KAGVTQTPRYLIKTRGQQVTLSCSPISGHRSVSWYQQTPGQGLQFLFEYFSETQRNKGNFPGRFSGRQFSNSRSEMNVSTLELGDSALYLCASSFRTGAPEAFFGQGTRLTVV.

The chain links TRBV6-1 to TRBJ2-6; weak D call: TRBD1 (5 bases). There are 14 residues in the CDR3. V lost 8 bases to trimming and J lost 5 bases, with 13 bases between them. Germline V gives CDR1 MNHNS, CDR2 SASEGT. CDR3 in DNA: TGTGCCAGCTCAGCAAGGGGCAGGGCCAACGTCCTGACTTTC. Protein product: CASSARGRANVLTF.

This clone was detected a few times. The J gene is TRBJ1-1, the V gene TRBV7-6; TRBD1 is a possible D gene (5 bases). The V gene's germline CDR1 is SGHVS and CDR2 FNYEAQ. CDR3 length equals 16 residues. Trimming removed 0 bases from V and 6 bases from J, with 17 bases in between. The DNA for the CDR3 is TGTGCCAGCAGCTTAGCGCCGGGGGGGTCTGGGGCTGAAGCTTTCTTT. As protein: CASSLAPGGSGAEAFF.

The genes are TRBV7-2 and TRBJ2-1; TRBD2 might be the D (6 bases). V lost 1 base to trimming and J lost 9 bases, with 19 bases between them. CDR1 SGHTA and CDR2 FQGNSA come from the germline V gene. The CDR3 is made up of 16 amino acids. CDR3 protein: CASSLVPSELGGEQFF. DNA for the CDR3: TGTGCCAGCAGCTTAGTCCCTAGCGAGTTGGGTGGTGAGCAGTTCTTC.

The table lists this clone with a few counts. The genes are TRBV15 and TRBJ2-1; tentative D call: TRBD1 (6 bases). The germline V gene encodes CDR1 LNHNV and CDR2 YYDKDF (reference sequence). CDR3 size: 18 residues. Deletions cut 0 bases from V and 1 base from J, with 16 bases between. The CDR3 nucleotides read TGTGCCACCAGCAGAGATTGGGGGCGAGGTCAGTCCTACAATGAGCAGTTCTTC. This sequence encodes CATSRDWGRGQSYNEQFF.

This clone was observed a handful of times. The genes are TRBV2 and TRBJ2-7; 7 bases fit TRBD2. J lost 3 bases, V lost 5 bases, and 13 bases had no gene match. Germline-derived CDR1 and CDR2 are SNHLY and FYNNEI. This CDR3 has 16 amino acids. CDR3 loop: CASSTETGTIYYEQYF. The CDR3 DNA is TGTGCCAGCAGTACTGAAACCGGGACTATCTACTACGAGCAGTACTTC.

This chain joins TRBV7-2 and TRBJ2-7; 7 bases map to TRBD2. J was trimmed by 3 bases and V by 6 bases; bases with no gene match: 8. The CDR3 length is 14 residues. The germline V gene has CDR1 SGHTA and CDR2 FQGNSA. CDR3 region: CASSSFAGDYEQYF. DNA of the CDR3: TGTGCCAGCAGTTCTTTCGCGGGGGACTACGAGCAGTACTTC.

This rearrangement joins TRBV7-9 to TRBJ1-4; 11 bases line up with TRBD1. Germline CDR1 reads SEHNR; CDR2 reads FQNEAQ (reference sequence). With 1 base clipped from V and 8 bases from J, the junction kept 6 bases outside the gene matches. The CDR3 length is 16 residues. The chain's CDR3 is CASSLGWGQGEEKLFF. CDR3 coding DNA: TGTGCCAGCAGCTTAGGGTGGGGACAGGGGGAAGAAAAACTGTTTTTT.

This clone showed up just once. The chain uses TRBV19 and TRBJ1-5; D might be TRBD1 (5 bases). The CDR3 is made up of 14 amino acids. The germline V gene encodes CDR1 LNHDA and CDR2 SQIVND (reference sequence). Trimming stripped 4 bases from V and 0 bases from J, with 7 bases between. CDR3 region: CASSTGLSNQPQHF. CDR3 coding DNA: TGTGCCAGTAGTACAGGGCTTAGCAATCAGCCCCAGCATTTT.